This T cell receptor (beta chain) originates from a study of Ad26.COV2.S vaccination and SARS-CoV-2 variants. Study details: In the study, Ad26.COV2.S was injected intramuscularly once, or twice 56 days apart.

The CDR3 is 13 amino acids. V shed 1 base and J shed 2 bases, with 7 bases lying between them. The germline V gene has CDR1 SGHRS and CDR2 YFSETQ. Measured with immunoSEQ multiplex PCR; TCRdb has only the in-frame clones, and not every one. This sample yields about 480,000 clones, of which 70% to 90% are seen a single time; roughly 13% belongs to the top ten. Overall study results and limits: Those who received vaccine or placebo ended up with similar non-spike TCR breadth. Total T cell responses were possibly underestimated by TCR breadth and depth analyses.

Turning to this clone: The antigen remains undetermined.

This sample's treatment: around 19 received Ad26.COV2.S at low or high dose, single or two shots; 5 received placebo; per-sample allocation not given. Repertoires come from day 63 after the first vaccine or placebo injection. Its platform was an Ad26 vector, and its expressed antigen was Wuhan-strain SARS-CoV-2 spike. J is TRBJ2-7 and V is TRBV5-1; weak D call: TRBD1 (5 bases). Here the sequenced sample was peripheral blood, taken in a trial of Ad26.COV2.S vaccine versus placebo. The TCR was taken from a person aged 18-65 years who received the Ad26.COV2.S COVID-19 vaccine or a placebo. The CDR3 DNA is TGCGCCAGCAGCTTGTCACAGGCCTACGAGCAGTACTTC. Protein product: CASSLSQAYEQYF.